The table lists the clone carrying this T cell receptor (beta chain) with a count of one. Its matching antigen is unknown. One end of the junction is discordant with germline, which a read error may explain. This record comes from a study of cytomegalovirus exposure and HLA in healthy donors. The length of the CDR3 is 10 residues. Germline V gives CDR1 DFQATT, CDR2 SNEGSKA (reference sequence). The PCR had 60 Vbeta and 13 Jbeta primers. Some clones are missing from TCRdb's copy, which holds only in-frame ones; the method was immunoSEQ multiplex PCR. The sample lists around 150,000 clones, around 72% occurring once. Study-wide points: About 90% or about 30% of the time was how often most TCR beta V segments were productive, according to an earlier analysis. Altogether, 160 or so TCR beta chains were recorded as cytomegalovirus-associated.

The chain recombines TRBV20-1 with TRBJ2-4, with D maybe TRBD2 (5 bases). Source material: PBMCs. This TCR was recovered from a man aged 45-65 years in good health and CMV-seropositive. The CDR3 spells CSAADWIRFF. The CDR3 coding sequence is TGCAGTGCAGCGGACTGGATCAGATTCTTC.